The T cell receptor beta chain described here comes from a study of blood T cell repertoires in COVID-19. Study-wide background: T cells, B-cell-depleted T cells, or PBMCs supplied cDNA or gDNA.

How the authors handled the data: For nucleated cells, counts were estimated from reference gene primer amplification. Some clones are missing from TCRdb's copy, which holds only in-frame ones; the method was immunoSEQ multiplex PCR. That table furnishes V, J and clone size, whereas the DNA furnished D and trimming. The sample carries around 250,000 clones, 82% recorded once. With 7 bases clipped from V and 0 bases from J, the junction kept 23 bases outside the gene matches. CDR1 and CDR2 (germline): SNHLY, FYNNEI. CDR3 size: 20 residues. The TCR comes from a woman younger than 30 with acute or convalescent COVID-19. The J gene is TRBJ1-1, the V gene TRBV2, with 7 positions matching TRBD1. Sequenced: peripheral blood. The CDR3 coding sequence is TGTGCCAGCAATAGTGGGGCTCCGGGACAGAGATACTTGTTGAACACTGAAGCTTTCTTT. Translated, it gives CASNSGAPGQRYLLNTEAFF.